This entry lists 24 T cell receptor beta chains sequenced from one sample in a study of blood T cell repertoires in COVID-19. The assay was immunoSEQ multiplex PCR, and TCRdb's table has in-frame clones only and misses some. This table has around 80,000 clones, 70% to 90% appearing once. The source material was peripheral blood. All receptors come from a woman at least 80 years old with acute or convalescent COVID-19.

The V gene is TRBV7-2, the J gene TRBJ2-5; TRBD1 is a possible D gene (5 bases). The CDR3 is 14 residues long. The V end lost 1 base, the J end lost 1 base, and 7 bases lay between the germline ends. CDR1 is SGHTA, CDR2 FQGNSA, per germline. CDR3 residues: CASSLGTTQETQYF. The CDR3, as DNA: TGTGCCAGCAGCTTAGGGACAACCCAAGAGACCCAGTACTTC.

The chain employs TRBV5-1 and TRBJ2-7, with D possibly being TRBD1 (6 bases). Germline-derived CDR1 and CDR2 are SGHRS and YFSETQ. The V and J ends lost 3 bases and 6 bases respectively, with 10 bases between them. The CDR3 loop spans 12 amino acids. The CDR3 region is CASSSQGGEQYF. CDR3 DNA: TGCGCCAGCAGCTCCCAAGGGGGCGAGCAGTACTTC.

V usage is TRBV3-1 (or the pseudogene TRBV3-2) and J usage is TRBJ2-2; D not resolved. With 0 bases removed from V and 6 bases from J, the gap between germline ends came to 8 bases. The CDR3 runs 14 residues. The germline gives CDR1 LGHDT, CDR2 YNNKEL (reference sequence). CDR3 DNA: TGTGCCAGCAGCCAAGATATTCAGTCCGGGGAGCTGTTTTTT. Its translation: CASSQDIQSGELFF.

This chain joins TRBV4-2 and TRBJ2-7, with TRBD2 matching over 8 bases. CDR1 and CDR2 (germline): LGHNA, YNFKEQ. Losses at the gene ends were 5 bases for V and 2 bases for J; bases not matched to a gene: 8. This CDR3 is 15 amino acids long. The CDR3 nucleotides read TGTGCCAGCAGCTCGGGGGGGCCAACCCCCTACGAGCAGTACTTC. It translates to CASSSGGPTPYEQYF.

This chain joins TRBV3-1 (or the pseudogene TRBV3-2) and TRBJ2-3; weak D call: TRBD2 (5 bases). CDR3 length: 16 amino acids. Germline CDR1 is LGHDT and CDR2 is YNNKEL (reference sequence). V was cut by 4 bases and J by 8 bases, with 22 bases left in between. The CDR3 DNA is TGTGCCAGCAGCCTTTTGAGGGATCGGGGAGCAGTTACGCAGTATTTT. It encodes CASSLLRDRGAVTQYF.

This rearrangement joins TRBV7-8 to TRBJ2-1, with 7 bases lining up with TRBD2. With 1 base clipped from V and 4 bases from J, the junction kept 4 bases outside the gene matches. There are 15 residues in the CDR3. Germline values: CDR1 SGHVS, CDR2 FQNEAQ. CDR3 region: CASSLERDPYNEQFF. As DNA, the CDR3 is TGTGCCAGCAGCTTAGAGCGGGACCCTTACAATGAGCAGTTCTTC.

This clone was found a few times. The chain combines TRBV6-6 with TRBJ1-2; D possibly corresponds to TRBD1 (6 bases). V was cut by 0 bases and J by 8 bases, with 13 bases left in between. The CDR3 covers 14 residues. CDR1 and CDR2 (germline): MNHNY, SVGAGI (reference sequence). The CDR3 region has the DNA TGTGCCAGCAGTTACTCTGGGGGCCTGGAGGGCTACACCTTC. Translating it yields CASSYSGGLEGYTF.

This rearrangement joins TRBV18 to TRBJ1-2; 7 bases fit TRBD1. V dropped 0 bases and J dropped 7; count of bases not matched to a gene: 8. Germline loops: CDR1 KGHSH, CDR2 LQKENI. The CDR3 is 15 amino acids. The CDR3 here is CASSPPVGSGGGYTF. The DNA for the CDR3 is TGTGCCAGCTCACCACCGGTCGGTTCAGGGGGTGGCTACACCTTC.

V is TRBV19 and J is TRBJ2-7, with 8 bases matching TRBD2. Germline V lookup: CDR1 LNHDA, CDR2 SQIVND (reference sequence). This CDR3 spans 14 amino acids. The junction had 4 bases not matched to a gene; V was cut back by 2 bases and J by 4 bases. The CDR3 DNA is TGTGCCAGTAGTATATCCGGCGGGGGGTACGAGCAGTACTTC. It specifies CASSISGGGYEQYF.

The chain links TRBV12-3 or TRBV12-4 to TRBJ1-6; D remains ambiguous. Trimming pared 3 bases from V and 8 bases from J, leaving 5 bases between. The length of the CDR3 is 12 residues. CDR3 amino acids: CASSLSDSPLHF. The CDR3 DNA sequence: TGTGCCAGCAGTTTGAGCGATTCACCCCTCCACTTT.

This clone was detected a few times. The chain joins TRBV6-5 to TRBJ2-7; possibly TRBD1 for D (6 bases). Germline values: CDR1 MNHEY, CDR2 SVGAGI. This CDR3 has 13 amino acids. The ends were cut back, 6 bases at V and 3 bases at J, with 12 bases in the middle. In DNA form, the CDR3 reads TGTGCCAGCAGGTCCGGGACATACTACGAGCAGTACTTC. This gives the protein CASRSGTYYEQYF.

The rearrangement uses TRBV5-1 and TRBJ2-3, with 11 nucleotides matching TRBD2. CDR3 length equals 17 residues. V shed 2 bases, J shed 0 bases, and the junction held 5 bases outside the gene matches. Germline V gene data show CDR1 as SGHRS and CDR2 as YFSETQ. This CDR3 is CASSFGLAGVSTDTQYF. CDR3 bases: TGCGCCAGCAGCTTCGGACTAGCGGGCGTTAGCACAGATACGCAGTATTTT.

V and J are TRBV7-3 and TRBJ2-1, with 10 nucleotides matching TRBD2. From germline, CDR1 is SGHTA and CDR2 FQGTGA. The V gene end was trimmed by 2 bases and the J gene end by 9 bases; junction bases not matched to a gene: 4. CDR3 size: 14 residues. Here the CDR3 reads CASSLQRGGAEQFF. The CDR3 coding sequence is TGTGCCAGCAGCTTACAGCGGGGGGGCGCTGAGCAGTTCTTC.

This clone showed up just once. The genes are TRBV5-1 and TRBJ2-1; the match to TRBD1 covers 9 bases. V lost 4 bases to trimming and J lost 8 bases; unmatched junction nucleotides: 13. This CDR3 spans 16 amino acids. CDR1 and CDR2 from the germline V gene are SGHRS and YFSETQ. In DNA form, the CDR3 reads TGCGCCAGCAGCCCAAATACAGGGGGCTTTTTCGATGAGCAGTTCTTC. Amino acids: CASSPNTGGFFDEQFF.

The chain links TRBV30 to TRBJ2-2, with 8 bases lining up with TRBD2. This CDR3 is 15 amino acids long. The ends lost 7 bases at V and 3 bases at J; junction bases unmatched: 10. The germline gives CDR1 GTSNPN, CDR2 SVGIG (reference sequence). The CDR3 sequence: CALPSGGPDTGELFF. Here the CDR3 DNA reads TGTGCCTTGCCGTCGGGGGGGCCGGACACCGGGGAGCTGTTTTTT.

This clone was seen only a few times. V and J are TRBV7-9 and TRBJ2-3, with 9 bases aligning to TRBD2. V gave up 5 bases and J gave up 0 bases; unmatched junction bases: 3. The CDR3 loop spans 15 amino acids. The germline V gene encodes CDR1 SEHNR and CDR2 FQNEAQ (reference sequence). The CDR3 nucleotides read TGTGCCAGCAGCCCTAGCGGGGCTAGCACAGATACGCAGTATTTT. Its translation: CASSPSGASTDTQYF.

The chain combines TRBV5-1 with TRBJ1-1, with a tentative D call TRBD1 (5 bases). Trimming removed 1 base from V and 1 base from J, with 8 bases in between. The germline gives CDR1 SGHRS, CDR2 YFSETQ. The CDR3 runs 14 residues. The CDR3 sequence: CASSLQGWNTEAFF. The CDR3 DNA reads TGCGCCAGCAGCTTGCAGGGCTGGAACACTGAAGCTTTCTTT.

The V call is TRBV30, the J call TRBJ2-1; 7 bases are a match to TRBD2. Germline assignment: CDR1 GTSNPN and CDR2 SVGIG (reference sequence). The CDR3 spans 13 residues. The CDR3 DNA follows: TGTTCGAACCCACTAGCGTACTACAATGAGCAGTTCTTC. This codes for CSNPLAYYNEQFF.

V usage is TRBV5-1 and J usage is TRBJ1-1, with TRBD1 matching over 9 bases. Germline lookup yields CDR1 SGHRS and CDR2 YFSETQ. This CDR3 comprises 15 residues. V lost 2 bases and J lost 5; bases outside the gene matches: 7. DNA for the CDR3: TGCGCCAGCAGCTTCCAGGGGACAGGGAGGACTGAAGCTTTCTTT. Protein product: CASSFQGTGRTEAFF.

The J gene is TRBJ2-2, the V gene TRBV9; 7 bases map to TRBD1. V trimming: 3 bases; J trimming: 4 bases; junction bases outside the gene matches: 6. There are 15 residues in the CDR3. In germline, CDR1 is SGDLS, CDR2 YYNGEE. The CDR3 nucleotides read TGTGCCAGCAGCGGACTACAGGGGACCACCGGGGAGCTGTTTTTT. This sequence encodes CASSGLQGTTGELFF. The full variable domain, completed using reference TRBV9 and TRBJ2-2, is DSGVTQTPKHLITATGQRVTLRCSPRSGDLSVYWYQQSLDQGLQFLIQYYNGEERAKGNILERFSAQQFPDLHSELNLSSLELGDSALYFCASSGLQGTTGELFFGEGSRLTVL.

This clone was seen just once. The CDR3, as DNA: TGTGCCAGCAGCTTAGGGACAGGTCAAATCTCCACCTTC. Protein product: CASSLGTGQISTF. V is TRBV7-3 and J is TRBJ1-2; 8 bases line up with TRBD1. Germline CDR1 reads SGHTA; CDR2 reads FQGTGA. J gave up 13 bases and V 2 bases, and 9 bases lay outside the gene matches. The length of the CDR3 is 13 residues.

The J gene is TRBJ2-3, the V gene TRBV7-3; maybe TRBD2 (6 bases). Trimming cost V 0 bases and J 3 bases, with 13 bases left between them. The CDR3 is 16 residues long. Looked up from germline, CDR1 is SGHTA and CDR2 is FQGTGA. This CDR3 reads CASSLTASVGTDTQYF. CDR3 bases: TGTGCCAGCAGCTTAACGGCTAGCGTCGGGACAGATACGCAGTATTTT.

The chain combines TRBV4-2 with TRBJ1-6; tentative D call: TRBD1 (6 bases). The CDR3 extends over 18 amino acids. With 1 base removed from V and 4 bases from J, the gap between germline ends came to 17 bases. Germline CDR1 LGHNA, CDR2 YNFKEQ. This chain's CDR3 is CASSQGETGQGYNSPLHF. The CDR3 nucleotides read TGTGCCAGCAGCCAAGGGGAAACAGGGCAGGGGTATAATTCACCCCTCCACTTT.

The chain combines TRBV10-3 with TRBJ1-5; TRBD1 agrees at 7 bases. There are 14 residues in the CDR3. The germline V gene has CDR1 ENHRY and CDR2 SYGVKD. The junction had 5 bases not matched to a gene; V was cut back by 6 bases and J by 3 bases. CDR3 DNA: TGTGCCATCAGCCCTGACAGGGACAATCAGCCCCAGCATTTT. Protein: CAISPDRDNQPQHF.